The 14 T cell receptor beta chains presented below share a single source sample, sequenced in a study of T cells after yellow fever vaccination. TCRdb recomputed calls from the 5' RACE reads with MiXCR, one row per CDR3 protein. The repertoire includes roughly 310,000 distinct CDR3 sequences, 8.7% of them detected once, and more than 15% sits in the top ten. The material sequenced was PBMCs, taken on the day of the first yellow fever vaccination. These receptor sequences come from a man younger than 35 who received the YFV17D yellow fever vaccine.

This clonotype was observed at least ten times. J is TRBJ1-5 and V is TRBV6-2 or TRBV6-3; D unresolved. Between the trimmed V and J ends, which lost 5 bases and 7 bases, there was a span of 12 bases. Germline V lookup: CDR1 MNHEY, CDR2 SVGEGT. CDR3 length: 13 amino acids. The CDR3 here is CASSLTSLQPQHF. CDR3 DNA: TGTGCCAGCAGTCTGACAAGCTTACAGCCCCAGCATTTT.

This clonotype was seen repeatedly, ten times or more. The chain carries TRBV5-1 and TRBJ2-7, with D possibly TRBD1 on 6 matching bases. This CDR3 has 15 amino acids. The ends were cut back, 4 bases at V and 4 bases at J, with 18 bases in the middle. Germline CDR1 reads SGHRS; CDR2 reads YFSETQ. The CDR3 DNA reads as TGCGCCAGCAGCCCGCGACCGGGACAAGAGTACGAGCAGTACTTC. This translates into CASSPRPGQEYEQYF.

This clonotype occurred a few times. The V and J genes are TRBV4-1 and TRBJ2-7; 10 bases map to TRBD1. Germline V CDR1 and CDR2: MGHRA, YSYEKL. Trimming at V came to 1 base and at J to 3 bases, leaving 3 bases not matched to a gene. The CDR3 is 15 amino acids. The CDR3 here is CASSQADRGDYEQYF. The CDR3 bases are TGCGCCAGCAGCCAAGCGGACAGGGGGGACTACGAGCAGTACTTC.

This clonotype was counted a few times. This rearrangement joins TRBV30 to TRBJ2-7; D is undetermined. The V gene's germline CDR1 is GTSNPN and CDR2 SVGIG (reference sequence). Trimming removed 4 bases from V and 1 base from J, with 8 bases in between. This CDR3 is 12 amino acids long. The CDR3: CAWKEDSYEQYF. As DNA, the CDR3 is TGTGCCTGGAAAGAGGATTCCTACGAGCAGTACTTC.

This clonotype was seen many times. The chain recombines TRBV24-1 with TRBJ2-1; TRBD2 aligns across 8 bases. The germline gives CDR1 KGHDR, CDR2 SFDVKD. The CDR3 consists of 19 residues. The DNA of the CDR3 is TGTGCAACAAGCGGCAGGGGCGCCCCGGGGGGGAGCTCCTACAATGAGCAGTTCTTC. Residues: CATSGRGAPGGSSYNEQFF.

This clonotype was seen ten or more times. This rearrangement joins TRBV27 to TRBJ2-2; tentative D call: TRBD2 (6 bases). The CDR3 spans 15 residues. The ends were cut back, 5 bases at V and 0 bases at J, with 10 bases in the middle. From germline, CDR1 is MNHEY and CDR2 SMNVEV (reference sequence). CDR3 in DNA: TGTGCCAGCAGTCGACTAGGATCGAACACCGGGGAGCTGTTTTTT. It is translated as CASSRLGSNTGELFF.

This clonotype has at least ten counts. The chain uses TRBV7-2 and TRBJ2-1; 7 bases agree with TRBD2. This CDR3 comprises 15 residues. CDR1 is SGHTA, CDR2 FQGNSA, per germline. Trimming cost V 1 base and J 3 bases; bases outside gene matches: 3. CDR3 nucleotides: TGTGCCAGCAGCTTAGTGGCTAGCGGCTACAATGAGCAGTTCTTC. Residues: CASSLVASGYNEQFF.

This clonotype was seen more than once but under ten times. Here the CDR3 reads CASTDRVSNQPQHF. The CDR3 DNA is TGTGCCAGTACGGACAGGGTTAGCAATCAGCCCCAGCATTTT. The chain joins TRBV19 to TRBJ1-5; TRBD1 aligns across 8 bases. J gave up 0 bases and V 7 bases, and 2 bases lay outside the gene matches. CDR3 length: 14 amino acids. The germline gives CDR1 LNHDA, CDR2 SQIVND (reference sequence).

The J gene is TRBJ2-7, the V gene TRBV10-1, with D maybe TRBD2 (5 bases). The length of the CDR3 is 15 residues. V lost 2 bases, J lost 0 bases, and 11 bases lay in between. Germline assignment: CDR1 WNHNN and CDR2 SYGVQD (reference sequence). As DNA, the CDR3 is TGCGCCAGCAGTGAGCAACAAGGGAGCTCCTACGAGCAGTACTTC. Translation: CASSEQQGSSYEQYF.

The sample holds many counts of this clonotype. The genes are TRBV7-8 and TRBJ1-4, with D tentatively TRBD1 (6 bases). Per germline, CDR1 SGHVS and CDR2 FQNEAQ. Trimming left V 5 bases short and J 2 bases short, with 9 bases between. The CDR3 spans 14 residues. The CDR3 sequence: CASSVQGTNEKLFF. CDR3 nucleotide sequence: TGTGCCAGCAGCGTCCAGGGGACTAATGAAAAACTGTTTTTT.

Only a few counts were recorded for this clonotype. The CDR3 loop is CASYGPSGELFF. The CDR3 DNA reads as TGTGCCAGTTACGGGCCGTCGGGGGAGCTGTTTTTT. J is TRBJ2-2 and V is TRBV10-3; D not resolved. Looked up from germline, CDR1 is ENHRY and CDR2 is SYGVKD. The CDR3 length is 12 residues. V was trimmed by 10 bases and J by 8 bases, leaving 14 bases between them.

This clonotype was seen repeatedly, ten times or more. The genes are TRBV20-1 and TRBJ2-1, with D unresolved. From germline, CDR1 is DFQATT and CDR2 SNEGSKA (reference sequence). The ends were cut back, 5 bases at V and 7 bases at J, with 9 bases in the middle. This CDR3 spans 11 amino acids. The CDR3 DNA is TGCAGTGCTCGGGTGGAAAATGAGCAGTTCTTC. It translates to CSARVENEQFF.

This clonotype has only a few counts. This rearrangement joins TRBV5-1 to TRBJ2-3, with 9 bases fitting TRBD1. This CDR3 is built from 15 residues. The J segment lost 6 bases and the V segment lost 7 bases, leaving 12 bases of the junction unmatched. Per the germline V gene, CDR1 is SGHRS and CDR2 is YFSETQ. CDR3 sequence (DNA): TGCGCCAGCCACGACACGCCGGGACAGGGTGATACGCAGTATTTT. Its protein product is CASHDTPGQGDTQYF.

The sample holds a few counts of this clonotype. The chain combines TRBV7-9 with TRBJ2-5; D is undetermined. The CDR3 runs to 14 residues. The germline gives CDR1 SEHNR, CDR2 FQNEAQ (reference sequence). V was trimmed by 1 base and J by 2 bases, leaving 8 bases between them. The CDR3 is CASSLEAVQETQYF. CDR3 DNA sequence: TGTGCCAGCAGCTTAGAGGCGGTACAAGAGACCCAGTACTTC.